The next 16 T cell receptor beta chains were all read from a single sample in a study of blood T cell repertoires in COVID-19. Here immunoSEQ multiplex PCR was the method, and the copy in TCRdb shows in-frame clones only, minus some. Here the sample spans about 80,000 clones, more than 70% being singletons. The sequenced sample consisted of peripheral blood. All receptors come from an elderly woman with acute or convalescent COVID-19.

The chain carries TRBV18 and TRBJ2-3, with TRBD1 matching 9 bases. After removal of 0 bases from V and 2 bases from J, the junction contained 3 bases not matched to a gene. CDR3 length: 16 residues. From germline, CDR1 is KGHSH and CDR2 LQKENI. For the CDR3, the DNA is TGTGCCAGCTCACCACCGGGGACAGGGCCCACAGATACGCAGTATTTT. Amino acids: CASSPPGTGPTDTQYF.

The chain joins TRBV19 to TRBJ1-2, with 10 bases aligning to TRBD1. V was pared by 7 bases and J by 6 bases, with 5 bases of the junction left unmatched. This CDR3 region has 13 residues. Germline loops: CDR1 LNHDA, CDR2 SQIVND (reference sequence). Here the CDR3 DNA reads TGTGCCAGTACCGGGGGACAGGGGAATGGCTACACCTTC. Protein sequence: CASTGGQGNGYTF.

As concerns this clone: At the DNA level, this CDR3 is encoded by other sequences in the same sample as well. The chain couples TRBV4-3 to TRBJ1-1, with a possible D match to TRBD1 (6 bases). The V gene's germline CDR1 is LGHNA and CDR2 YSLEER. The ends were cut back, 4 bases at V and 0 bases at J, with 9 bases in the middle. The CDR3 has 14 residues. The DNA of the CDR3 is TGCGCCAGCAGCCGCGGACAGTTGAACACTGAAGCTTTCTTT. This encodes CASSRGQLNTEAFF.

This clone was observed a few times. V gene TRBV6-6 combines with J gene TRBJ1-1; 10 bases align to TRBD1. V lost 7 bases and J lost 11; bases outside the gene matches: 10. Germline values: CDR1 MNHNY, CDR2 SVGAGI (reference sequence). This CDR3 comprises 13 residues. In nucleotides, the CDR3 is TGTGCCAGCACCTCTGGACAGGGGGTTAAGGCTTTCTTT. This translates into CASTSGQGVKAFF.

This sequence joins TRBV6-5 and TRBJ1-3; D perhaps matches TRBD1 (6 bases). V lost 0 bases and J lost 3, with 9 bases in between. In germline, CDR1 is MNHEY, CDR2 SVGAGI. The CDR3 spans 15 residues. The CDR3 DNA reads TGTGCCAGCAGTTACTCACAGGGCTATGGAAACACCATATATTTT. Encoded protein: CASSYSQGYGNTIYF.

CDR3 loop: CASSPGQGSLLYGYTF. DNA for the CDR3: TGTGCCAGCAGCCCCGGACAGGGGAGTTTGTTGTATGGCTACACCTTC. This rearrangement joins TRBV7-6 to TRBJ1-2; TRBD1 matches at 9 bases. The CDR3 covers 16 residues. V lost 5 bases, J lost 5 bases, and 12 bases stayed unmatched. Per the germline V gene, CDR1 is SGHVS and CDR2 is FNYEAQ.

This clone came up a few times. The chain uses TRBV9 and TRBJ1-3, with 7 positions matching TRBD1. V lost 3 bases and J lost 4; bases outside the gene matches: 1. This CDR3 comprises 13 residues. Germline V gene lookup returns CDR1 SGDLS and CDR2 YYNGEE. CDR3 DNA sequence: TGTGCCAGCAGCGCGGACAGGGGAAACACCATATATTTT. Its translation: CASSADRGNTIYF.

As DNA, the CDR3 is TGTGCCAGCAGCCAAGTGGGGCTAGCGCTCTCCTACAATGAGCAGTTCTTC. The encoded protein is CASSQVGLALSYNEQFF. V and J are TRBV3-1 (or the pseudogene TRBV3-2) and TRBJ2-1; D is possibly TRBD2 (6 bases). Germline CDR1 LGHDT, CDR2 YNNKEL (reference sequence). Trimming took off 1 base at V and 0 bases at J, with 13 bases between the two ends. This CDR3 is 17 amino acids long.

The rearrangement uses TRBV30 and TRBJ1-1; the D gene is possibly TRBD1 (5 bases). The CDR3 spans 16 residues. Germline V gives CDR1 GTSNPN, CDR2 SVGIG (reference sequence). Trimming left V 3 bases short and J 0 bases short, with 17 bases between. CDR3 nucleotides: TGTGCCTGGAGGTCGCAGGGACTTAGGATGAACACTGAAGCTTTCTTT. Translated: CAWRSQGLRMNTEAFF.

V gene TRBV2 combines with J gene TRBJ2-5; the match to TRBD2 covers 8 bases. The CDR3 has 15 amino acids. V was pared by 2 bases and J by 0 bases, with 2 bases of the junction left unmatched. In germline, CDR1 is SNHLY, CDR2 FYNNEI. Written as DNA, the CDR3 is TGTGCCAGCAGTGAATCACTAGCGGACCAAGAGACCCAGTACTTC. Translated, it gives CASSESLADQETQYF.

The rearrangement joins TRBV4-1 to TRBJ1-4, with TRBD1 as a possible D gene (6 bases). Between the trimmed V and J ends, which lost 8 bases and 8 bases, there was a span of 18 bases. The V gene's germline CDR1 is MGHRA and CDR2 YSYEKL. CDR3 size: 14 residues. The CDR3 DNA sequence: TGCGCCAGCTCTTCGGGGCAGGGGATAGAAAAACTGTTTTTT. Its translation: CASSSGQGIEKLFF.

The V gene is TRBV27, the J gene TRBJ2-1, with D perhaps TRBD2 (5 bases). V lost 4 bases and J 4 bases, leaving 14 bases between the germline ends. Germline V CDR1 and CDR2: MNHEY, SMNVEV (reference sequence). The CDR3 totals 15 residues. CDR3 DNA sequence: TGTGCCAGCAGTTCCCTCCGGGAAACTTACAATGAGCAGTTCTTC. It codes for CASSSLRETYNEQFF.

V usage is TRBV3-1 (or the pseudogene TRBV3-2) and J usage is TRBJ1-2, with 9 bases that match TRBD1. J was trimmed by 5 bases and V by 1 base; bases with no gene match: 8. Germline lookup yields CDR1 LGHDT and CDR2 YNNKEL (reference sequence). CDR3 length: 16 residues. CDR3 sequence reads: CASSQVPQGAGYGYTF. CDR3 DNA sequence: TGTGCCAGCAGCCAAGTCCCACAGGGGGCAGGGTATGGCTACACCTTC.

The V and J genes are TRBV6-1 and TRBJ2-3, with 8 bases lining up with TRBD2. The trim removed 3 bases at V and 5 bases at J, leaving 1 base unmatched. This CDR3 has 13 residues. Germline CDR1 is MNHNS and CDR2 is SASEGT. The CDR3 is CASSDGGGDTQYF. The DNA of the CDR3 is TGTGCCAGCAGTGACGGGGGGGGAGATACGCAGTATTTT.

The CDR3 DNA sequence: TGTGCCAGCAGTGCGGGATACACAGATACGCAGTATTTT. It encodes CASSAGYTDTQYF. V usage is TRBV6-4 and J usage is TRBJ2-3; tentative D call: TRBD2 (5 bases). The length of the CDR3 is 13 residues. CDR1 is MRHNA and CDR2 is SNTAGT in the germline V gene. V was cut by 4 bases and J by 2 bases, with 7 bases left in between.

This sequence joins TRBV9 and TRBJ2-5; possibly TRBD2 for D (5 bases). This CDR3 is 13 amino acids long. Trimming pared 0 bases from V and 5 bases from J, leaving 8 bases between. Per the germline V gene, CDR1 is SGDLS and CDR2 is YYNGEE. In DNA, the CDR3 is TGTGCCAGCAGCGTAGCGGGAACCGAGACCCAGTACTTC. It is translated as CASSVAGTETQYF. Together with reference TRBV9 and TRBJ2-5, the CDR3 gives the full variable domain: DSGVTQTPKHLITATGQRVTLRCSPRSGDLSVYWYQQSLDQGLQFLIQYYNGEERAKGNILERFSAQQFPDLHSELNLSSLELGDSALYFCASSVAGTETQYFGPGTRLLVL.